The 21 T cell receptor beta chains reported below all come from one sample, sequenced in a study of spatial heterogeneity in lung cancer. TCRdb reanalysed the 5' RACE reads using MiXCR and keeps one entry per CDR3 protein. The top ten hold 6.8% of the sample, which has 75,000 or so distinct CDR3 sequences, roughly 8% seen once. The time point here: sample taken at primary tumor resection. The sample was PBMCs, taken at surgery. These receptors all come from a male donor with early-stage non-small cell lung cancer.

This clonotype showed up many times. The V call is TRBV10-3, the J call TRBJ1-2, with no clear D. The germline V gene has CDR1 ENHRY and CDR2 SYGVKD. Trimming pared 6 bases from V and 8 bases from J, leaving 10 bases between. This CDR3 is built from 11 residues. The CDR3: CAISFPGGYTF. CDR3 coding DNA: TGTGCCATCAGCTTCCCCGGCGGCTACACCTTC.

This clonotype came up many times. V usage is TRBV9 and J usage is TRBJ1-1; D unresolved. The V end was cut by 0 bases, the J end by 3 bases, with 6 bases between. CDR1 and CDR2 (germline): SGDLS, YYNGEE. This CDR3 has 13 amino acids. The CDR3 spells CASSVVLDTEAFF. The CDR3 DNA is TGTGCCAGCAGCGTAGTATTGGACACTGAAGCTTTCTTT.

This clonotype was observed many times. The rearrangement links TRBV7-2 to TRBJ2-7; D is ambiguous. CDR1 is SGHTA and CDR2 is FQGNSA in the germline V gene. CDR3 length equals 15 residues. Trimming took 4 bases from V and 2 from J, leaving 15 bases between them. The CDR3 coding sequence is TGTGCCAGCAGCTCTCTCGCCGCAGGCGCCTACGAGCAGTACTTC. It encodes CASSSLAAGAYEQYF.

This clonotype showed up many times. The chain uses TRBV20-1 and TRBJ1-4; tentative D call: TRBD1 (6 bases). The CDR3 totals 13 residues. Germline values: CDR1 DFQATT, CDR2 SNEGSKA (reference sequence). CDR3 in DNA: TGCAGCGCGGACAGCAGAACTAATGAAAAACTGTTTTTT. It specifies CSADSRTNEKLFF.

This chain joins TRBV19 and TRBJ1-4; D ambiguous. V lost 6 bases to trimming and J lost 3 bases, with 14 bases between them. CDR3 length equals 15 residues. The germline V gene has CDR1 LNHDA and CDR2 SQIVND (reference sequence). The CDR3, as DNA: TGTGCCAGTAGCCGCGGAATCTCGGCTAATGAAAAACTGTTTTTT. Amino acids: CASSRGISANEKLFF.

This chain links TRBV6-1 with TRBJ1-2; no reliable D call. The germline CDR1 and CDR2 sequences are MNHNS and SASEGT. V was shortened by 7 bases and J by 2 bases, with 8 bases between the two germline ends. The CDR3 sequence is 12 residues long. The CDR3 DNA follows: TGTGCCAGCACCTGGAGGAACTATGGCTACACCTTC. Protein: CASTWRNYGYTF.

There are many counts of this clonotype. This chain connects TRBV18 to TRBJ2-3; the match to TRBD2 covers 16 bases. The CDR3 is 17 amino acids. Germline assignment: CDR1 KGHSH and CDR2 LQKENI. V trimming: 2 bases; J trimming: 6 bases; junction bases outside the gene matches: 5. CDR3 in DNA: TGTGCCAGCTCACCAGGGACTAGCGGGAGGGCCGGCGATACGCAGTATTTT. Its translation: CASSPGTSGRAGDTQYF.

This chain uses TRBV7-2 with TRBJ2-3, with unresolved D. Germline CDR1 reads SGHTA; CDR2 reads FQGNSA. V was pared by 4 bases and J by 2 bases, with 7 bases between. This CDR3 spans 13 amino acids. This CDR3 reads CASSYAITDTQYF. The CDR3 DNA reads TGTGCCAGCAGCTACGCAATCACAGATACGCAGTATTTT.

This chain links TRBV2 with TRBJ2-7; D call uncertain. Germline V gives CDR1 SNHLY, CDR2 FYNNEI. This CDR3 comprises 12 residues. Trimming pared 6 bases from V and 9 bases from J, leaving 15 bases between. DNA of the CDR3: TGTGCCAGCAGAGTGAGCAGTTCCGCGCAGTACTTC. This translates into CASRVSSSAQYF.

This clonotype was seen many times. This chain uses TRBV5-1 with TRBJ1-4; D gene ambiguous. The CDR3 has 14 amino acids. Looked up from germline, CDR1 is SGHRS and CDR2 is YFSETQ. Trimming stripped 6 bases from V and 0 bases from J, with 9 bases between. CDR3 DNA sequence: TGCGCCAGCAAGTCGAGGGCAACTAATGAAAAACTGTTTTTT. Protein sequence: CASKSRATNEKLFF.

This clonotype was seen many times. The V and J genes are TRBV7-9 and TRBJ1-2; no clear D. The CDR3 sequence is 14 residues long. V dropped 1 base and J dropped 4 bases, with 10 bases sitting between them. Germline loops: CDR1 SEHNR, CDR2 FQNEAQ (reference sequence). The CDR3 sequence: CASSLVGSVYGYTF. DNA for the CDR3: TGTGCCAGCAGCTTAGTCGGGTCGGTCTATGGCTACACCTTC.

Only a few counts were recorded for this clonotype. The chain's CDR3 is CASSLAGGAGTEAFF. CDR3 nucleotides: TGTGCCAGCAGCTTGGCTGGGGGCGCGGGAACTGAAGCTTTCTTT. This chain joins TRBV5-4 and TRBJ1-1, with a possible D match to TRBD1 (6 bases). Germline V gene data show CDR1 as SGHNT and CDR2 as YYREEE (reference sequence). Trimming took 0 bases from V and 5 from J, leaving 14 bases between them. The CDR3 runs to 15 residues.

This clonotype has ten or more counts. V usage is TRBV30 and J usage is TRBJ2-1; perhaps TRBD1 as D (8 bases). With 2 bases removed from V and 7 bases from J, the gap between germline ends came to 21 bases. Germline lookup yields CDR1 GTSNPN and CDR2 SVGIG (reference sequence). The CDR3 loop spans 16 amino acids. The CDR3 DNA follows: TGTGCCTGGAGTCCCCTTAGCGACAGGGGAGGGAATGAGCAGTTCTTC. Translation gives CAWSPLSDRGGNEQFF.

This clonotype was seen many times. CDR3 residues: CASSVAESTDTQYF. As DNA, the CDR3 is TGTGCCAGCAGCGTAGCGGAGAGCACAGATACGCAGTATTTT. The chain has TRBV9 and TRBJ2-3; D ambiguous. CDR1 and CDR2 (germline): SGDLS, YYNGEE. Trimming took 0 bases from V and 0 from J, leaving 5 bases between them. This CDR3 spans 14 amino acids.

The chain recombines TRBV24-1 with TRBJ1-4, with a weak D call TRBD1 (6 bases). In germline, CDR1 is KGHDR, CDR2 SFDVKD. The germline V and J ends were trimmed by 0 bases and 8 bases, with 12 bases remaining between them. The CDR3 has 15 residues. As DNA, the CDR3 is TGTGCCACCAGTGATTTGCTCAGGGGTGGCGAAAAACTGTTTTTT. Its translation: CATSDLLRGGEKLFF.

This clonotype was picked up a small number of times. This chain links TRBV9 with TRBJ1-1; TRBD1 might be the D (6 bases). The V and J ends lost 0 bases and 6 bases respectively, with 12 bases between them. This CDR3 has 14 residues. The germline V gene has CDR1 SGDLS and CDR2 YYNGEE. CDR3 residues: CASSVGTGHAEAFF. CDR3 in DNA: TGTGCCAGCAGCGTAGGTACAGGGCACGCTGAAGCTTTCTTT.

This clonotype was observed at least ten times. The chain carries TRBV5-1 and TRBJ1-1, with D perhaps matching TRBD1 (5 bases). CDR3 size: 14 residues. CDR1 and CDR2 from the germline V gene are SGHRS and YFSETQ. V was cut by 3 bases and J by 8 bases, with 17 bases left in between. The CDR3 here is CASSSPGGGSEAFF. CDR3 DNA sequence: TGCGCCAGCAGCTCCCCAGGCGGGGGATCCGAAGCTTTCTTT.

The sample holds a few counts of this clonotype. The chain uses TRBV11-3 and TRBJ2-1; 7 nucleotides agree with TRBD2. The CDR3 covers 13 residues. With 8 bases clipped from V and 6 bases from J, the junction kept 7 bases outside the gene matches. CDR1 is SGHNT and CDR2 is YENEEA in the germline V gene. CDR3 protein: CASQIAGLNEQFF. CDR3 bases: TGTGCCAGCCAGATAGCGGGCCTCAATGAGCAGTTCTTC.

The chain recombines TRBV20-1 with TRBJ2-6; D is uncertain. The germline CDR1 and CDR2 sequences are DFQATT and SNEGSKA (reference sequence). V was shortened by 6 bases and J by 4 bases, with 13 bases between the two germline ends. This CDR3 spans 14 amino acids. DNA for the CDR3: TGCAGTGCCTCGGAAGTAGGAGGGGCCAACGTCCTGACTTTC. This sequence encodes CSASEVGGANVLTF.

This clonotype was recorded many times. DNA of the CDR3: TGCGCCAGCAGCCAACGAGAAGGACTAGCCTACAATGAGCAGTTCTTC. Its protein product is CASSQREGLAYNEQFF. The V and J genes are TRBV4-1 and TRBJ2-1; TRBD2 matches at 7 bases. Per germline, CDR1 MGHRA and CDR2 YSYEKL. The V segment lost 2 bases and the J segment 2 bases; nucleotides outside the gene matches: 6. The CDR3 is made up of 16 amino acids.

The chain employs TRBV7-2 and TRBJ2-2; no firm D call. The CDR3 is made up of 15 amino acids. Germline CDR1 SGHTA, CDR2 FQGNSA. V was shortened by 2 bases and J by 1 base, with 8 bases between the two germline ends. The CDR3 protein is CASSLFTGNTGELFF. The CDR3 coding sequence is TGTGCCAGCAGCTTATTTACCGGGAACACCGGGGAGCTGTTTTTT.